The 13 T cell receptor beta chains listed next were all sequenced from one sample in a study of blood T cell repertoires in COVID-19. The method was immunoSEQ multiplex PCR; TCRdb's version includes in-frame clones alone and lacks a portion of them. The data hold 95,000 to 120,000 clones, with around 85% observed a single time. The source material was peripheral blood. Receptor source: a human donor in a cohort sampled during active COVID-19.

The chain is built from TRBV4-1 and TRBJ2-3, with a weak D call TRBD2 (6 bases). The CDR3 runs to 17 residues. Germline V CDR1 and CDR2: MGHRA, YSYEKL. Deletions cut 0 bases from V and 7 bases from J, with 20 bases between. The CDR3 nucleotides are TGCGCCAGCAGCCAAGAGGGCCGGGGGTCCTTCTCGAATACGCAGTATTTT. Translating it yields CASSQEGRGSFSNTQYF.

The chain couples TRBV6-1 to TRBJ1-5, with D possibly TRBD1 on 6 matching bases. This CDR3 has 19 residues. Germline V gives CDR1 MNHNS, CDR2 SASEGT. Deletions cut 4 bases from V and 0 bases from J, with 22 bases between. CDR3 sequence reads: CASSVKQGPSLHSNQPQHF. The DNA for the CDR3 is TGTGCCAGCAGTGTTAAACAGGGTCCTTCCCTCCATAGCAATCAGCCCCAGCATTTT.

V gene TRBV15 combines with J gene TRBJ1-2; a possible D gene is TRBD1 (6 bases). Germline CDR1 reads LNHNV; CDR2 reads YYDKDF (reference sequence). Between the trimmed V and J ends, which lost 6 bases and 5 bases, there was a span of 13 bases. This CDR3 has 13 residues. The DNA of the CDR3 is TGTGCCACCAGTGCCGGGACAAGGTATGGCTACACCTTC. It yields the protein CATSAGTRYGYTF.

The chain uses TRBV5-1 and TRBJ2-5; D is perhaps TRBD2 (6 bases). The germline CDR1 and CDR2 sequences are SGHRS and YFSETQ. The CDR3 covers 15 residues. Trimming removed 0 bases at V and 5 bases at J, with 14 bases between. Here the CDR3 DNA reads TGCGCCAGCAGCTTGGGGGCCCGCCGGGGGGAGACCCAGTACTTC. Translated: CASSLGARRGETQYF.

This clone was counted only a few times. The chain carries TRBV7-6 and TRBJ1-5; 7 bases match TRBD1. Losses at the gene ends were 5 bases for V and 7 bases for J; bases not matched to a gene: 11. The CDR3 is 15 amino acids. Germline lookup yields CDR1 SGHVS and CDR2 FNYEAQ. The CDR3 sequence: CASSPVRGLGQPQHF. The CDR3 bases are TGTGCCAGCAGCCCCGTGAGGGGGCTCGGGCAGCCCCAGCATTTT.

The V gene is TRBV5-1, the J gene TRBJ1-2; 12 nucleotides match TRBD1. The CDR3 is 17 amino acids. V shed 1 base and J 2 bases; nucleotides not matched to a gene: 6. Germline CDR1 is SGHRS and CDR2 is YFSETQ. Here the CDR3 DNA reads TGCGCCAGCAGCTTGAATACCGGGACAGGGGGCAACTATGGCTACACCTTC. Translated: CASSLNTGTGGNYGYTF.

The chain links TRBV18 to TRBJ1-5; 8 nucleotides agree with TRBD1. Germline assignment: CDR1 KGHSH and CDR2 LQKENI. The J segment lost 7 bases and the V segment lost 6 bases, leaving 8 bases of the junction unmatched. This CDR3 has 14 amino acids. CDR3 residues: CASSPGQGGQPQHF. CDR3 DNA sequence: TGTGCCAGCTCCCCCGGACAGGGAGGACAGCCCCAGCATTTT.

This rearrangement joins TRBV19 to TRBJ1-2; 7 bases line up with TRBD1. The length of the CDR3 is 16 residues. Per germline, CDR1 LNHDA and CDR2 SQIVND (reference sequence). V was clipped by 6 bases and J by 5 bases; unmatched bases: 15. CDR3 residues: CASSDRTGRARYGYTF. CDR3 DNA sequence: TGTGCCAGTAGCGATAGGACAGGACGCGCGAGGTATGGCTACACCTTC.

This sequence joins TRBV6-5 and TRBJ1-1, with D possibly being TRBD1 (5 bases). The CDR3 consists of 13 residues. Trimming cost V 6 bases and J 8 bases, with 16 bases left between them. Germline-derived CDR1 and CDR2 are MNHEY and SVGAGI. CDR3 sequence (DNA): TGTGCCAGCAGCGAGGGGCGGGGGACCGAAGCTTTCTTT. It translates to CASSEGRGTEAFF.

J is TRBJ2-7 and V is TRBV19; 9 bases are a match to TRBD1. The CDR3 is 14 residues long. CDR1 is LNHDA, CDR2 SQIVND, per germline (reference sequence). J was trimmed by 7 bases and V by 6 bases; bases with no gene match: 10. The CDR3 loop reads CASRKQGAGEEQYF. The CDR3 DNA follows: TGTGCCAGTAGGAAACAGGGGGCCGGTGAGGAGCAGTACTTC.

The chain combines TRBV14 with TRBJ1-2, with TRBD1 matching over 9 bases. The V segment lost 1 base and the J segment 7 bases; nucleotides outside the gene matches: 10. CDR3 length: 16 residues. Germline CDR1 reads SGHDN; CDR2 reads FVKESK. This chain's CDR3 is CASSQGSGTGILGYTF. CDR3 DNA: TGTGCCAGCAGCCAAGGGTCCGGGACAGGGATTCTTGGCTACACCTTC. The full variable domain, in which reference TRBV14 and TRBJ1-2 provide the parts outside the CDR3, is EAGVTQFPSHSVIEKGQTVTLRCDPISGHDNLYWYRRVMGKEIKFLLHFVKESKQDESGMPNNRFLAERTGGTYSTLKVQPAELEDSGVYFCASSQGSGTGILGYTFGSGTRLTVV.

The CDR3 region is CASGKSDMTNYGYTF. The DNA for the CDR3 is TGCGCCAGCGGAAAGTCGGACATGACTAACTATGGCTACACCTTC. The J gene is TRBJ1-2, the V gene TRBV5-1; TRBD1 is a possible D gene (5 bases). Deletions cut 7 bases from V and 0 bases from J, with 16 bases between. CDR3 size: 15 residues. CDR1 and CDR2 from the germline V gene are SGHRS and YFSETQ.

Only one count was recorded for this clone. The junction and the germline gene differ at one end; a read error may be behind it. The V and J genes are TRBV7-2 and TRBJ2-1; weak D call: TRBD2 (6 bases). The germline V gene encodes CDR1 SGHTA and CDR2 FQGNSA. CDR3 length equals 15 residues. The CDR3 reads CASSVAGTAYNEQFF. CDR3 coding DNA: TGTGCCAGCAGCGTAGCCGGGACTGCTTACAATGAGCAGTTCTTC.